The text below deals with one T cell receptor (beta chain). The antigen is undetermined. Nominally healthy donors were sampled, though unrecorded immune exposures were likely. The germline gives CDR1 LNHDA, CDR2 SQIVND (reference sequence). The ends were cut back, 10 bases at V and 4 bases at J, with 17 bases in the middle. This CDR3 has 15 residues. The entry originates in a study of cytomegalovirus exposure and HLA in healthy donors. Study findings and constraints: According to an earlier analysis, most TCR beta V segments yielded productive rearrangements about 90% or about 30% of the time. Among the most significant clusters, several appeared linked to common viral pathogens in a later analysis.

In the PCR, 60 Vbeta and 13 Jbeta primers were used. The method was immunoSEQ multiplex PCR; TCRdb's version includes in-frame clones alone and lacks a portion of them. This table holds some 150,000 clones, about four fifths found once. The J gene is TRBJ1-6, the V gene TRBV19; D is undetermined. The receptor comes from a man aged 45-65 years in good health and CMV-seropositive. The specimen sequenced was PBMCs. The CDR3 DNA is TGTGCCACGAACCCCGGGGAGACATATAATTCACCCCTCCACTTT. Translation gives CATNPGETYNSPLHF.